This T cell receptor beta chain was found in a study of T cell repertoires in cytomegalovirus infection. Study-wide context: Public TCR beta signatures were indicative of both CMV infection and a matching HLA type.

Study outcomes and limitations: Ex vivo, HLA-C-restricted CMV-specific TCR beta clonotypes prevailed over the rest of the response. Public TCR beta family frequency separated CMV-and-HLA carriers, including in an independent cohort.

The CDR3 totals 16 residues. Trimming removed 5 bases from V and 2 bases from J; junction bases left unmatched: 6. The V gene's germline CDR1 is ENHRY and CDR2 SYGVKD. Note on this clonotype: The antigen remains unidentified.

MiXCR, run by TCRdb on the reads, gives a single entry per CDR3 protein. Here the sample spans about 68,000 distinct CDR3 sequences, under 25% being singletons. The source is a human donor in good health (CMV status not recorded). Some clones in this sample may be carry-over from other donors' samples. This chain links TRBV10-3 with TRBJ2-3; 11 bases agree with TRBD2. What was sequenced was PBMCs, sequenced either directly or after in vitro stimulation (not recorded which). In nucleotides, the CDR3 is TGTGCCATCAGTCCCGGGACTAGCGGCTACACAGATACGCAGTATTTT. As protein: CAISPGTSGYTDTQYF.